Described below is a single TCR beta chain sequence and its context. This clonotype appeared a few times. The antigen this receptor binds is unknown. No base qualities exist here, and no much larger clone lies one base off it. The data were obtained in a study of blood T cells in healthy people across ages (dated by TCRdb to between 2014 and 2017). Background on the whole study: In model experiments, template switching captured roughly one uniquely barcoded TCR beta cDNA molecule for every two T cells. The donors were divided into four age groups: young (average around 16 years), middle-aged (approximately 39), aged (roughly 66) and long-lived (nearly 85). To avoid experimental bias, donors of different ages were spread randomly across the sequencing lanes. Using deep sequencing normalized with unique cDNA molecular identifiers, the study measured how TCR beta repertoire diversity changes with age. The study analyzed two additional independent replicas of 1 million unique cDNA reads from the same blood draw for two donors, one aged 18 to 29 and one aged 80 or older.

CDR1 and CDR2, per the germline V gene (reference sequence), are MNHEY and SMNVEV. CDR3 length: 15 amino acids, cysteine to phenylalanine. Only CDR3 DNA is held: 45 bases, read in frame from base 1. The approximately 41 donors, aged about 6 to 100 years, were systemically healthy Caucasian individuals from Russia. Approximately 9.3 milliliters of peripheral blood were drawn from each donor into EDTA-treated Vacutainer tubes. PBMCs were isolated by Ficoll-Paque density-gradient centrifugation, with at least 6 million obtained per sample. Trizol reagent was used to extract total RNA from the PBMCs, yielding at least 5 micrograms per sample. Naive CD45RAhigh/CD27high T cell percentages were measured by flow cytometry on a PBMC aliquot from every donor. Points the paper makes about the study in general: Observed TCR beta diversity correlated strongly with the percentage of naive T cells measured by flow cytometry. Observed TCR beta diversity per million T cells fell roughly linearly with age, and a significant reduction was already apparent by age roughly 40. Compared with the aged group, the long-lived group had more naive CD4+ T cells, fewer expanded clones and increased TCR diversity, suggesting age selection. Because the CMV infection status of the donors was unknown, age-related changes in expanded clonotypes may potentially have been confounded. Estimates of total diversity based on one million sequenced T cells were regarded as lower bounds and as underestimates. Bulk unsorted PBMC profiling prevented conclusive comparison of naive and antigen-experienced compartments.

Library preparation used 5' RACE. The sequencer listed for this sample is Illumina HiSeq 2500. A second PCR of about 6 to 11 cycles was run with a J-beta primer mix and a sample-barcoded 5' primer. A unique molecular identifier was introduced onto each TCR beta cDNA molecule by a template-switch 5' adaptor carrying 12 random nucleotides. At least 3 million CDR3-containing paired-end reads were obtained from each sample. First-strand cDNA synthesis was performed from all RNA using the Mint cDNA synthesis kit, with priming by a TRBC-specific oligonucleotide. All cDNA was treated with uracil-DNA glycosylase and then went through a first 18-cycle PCR with the universal primers M1SS and BC2_uni_R. The paper's processing steps were these. For normalization, 1 million high-quality reads were randomly selected from each sample, with every read carrying a distinct molecular identifier. Reads with shared molecular identifiers were discarded instead of being binned into consensus sequences. MiTCR, set to a Q25 quality threshold and the strictest error-elimination algorithm, was used for CDR3 identification, clonotype clustering and error correction. A nonparametric unseen species model with Euler transformation was used to estimate lower-bound total TCR beta diversity. Clones were called with MiXCR by TCRdb after fastp trimmed the public reads at Q25, and only in-frame beta chains were retained. Every distinct CDR3 protein forms one entry, paired with its most common genes and DNA. The V and J calls here are based on TCRdb, not the publication. Here the sample has 730,000 or so distinct CDR3 sequences; roughly 47% occur a single time. About 20% of the sample is held by the ten biggest clonotypes.

This receptor was taken from a woman aged 60-75 years in good health. Sequencing was performed on blood. The chain is assembled from TRBV27 and TRBJ2-1; TRBD2 matches 7 bases in the middle. The tail of the sequence fits TRBJ2-7 better, so the J call may be wrong. The DNA reads as follows: TGTGCCATTCCGGAGGGCGGGGGACCTAACAATGAGCAGTACTTC. It encodes CAIPEGGGPNNEQYF.